The table lists the clone carrying this T cell receptor (beta chain) with a few counts. Its antigen is undetermined. The sample originates from a study of response to subunit inactivated influenza vaccine. General study results and limits: Few new T cells, the authors suggested, are recruited by each seasonal influenza vaccination.

CDR3 length: 17 residues. CDR1 and CDR2 (germline): GTSNPN, SVGIG (reference sequence). J lost 6 bases, V lost 4 bases, and 16 bases had no gene match. TCRdb called the RT-PCR reads again in MiXCR, with one record for every CDR3 protein. This sample has 710,000 or so distinct CDR3 sequences; around 14% occur once, and the top ten carry 11%. This clonotype was sampled from a man in his fifties who received an inactivated influenza vaccine. Sequencing was performed on PBMCs from blood, taken 11 to 12 days after vaccination. The chain joins TRBV30 to TRBJ2-1, with 9 positions matching TRBD1. CDR3 amino acids: CAWTPLLQGAQINEQFF. In DNA, the CDR3 is TGTGCCTGGACGCCCCTTTTACAGGGGGCGCAGATCAATGAGCAGTTCTTC.